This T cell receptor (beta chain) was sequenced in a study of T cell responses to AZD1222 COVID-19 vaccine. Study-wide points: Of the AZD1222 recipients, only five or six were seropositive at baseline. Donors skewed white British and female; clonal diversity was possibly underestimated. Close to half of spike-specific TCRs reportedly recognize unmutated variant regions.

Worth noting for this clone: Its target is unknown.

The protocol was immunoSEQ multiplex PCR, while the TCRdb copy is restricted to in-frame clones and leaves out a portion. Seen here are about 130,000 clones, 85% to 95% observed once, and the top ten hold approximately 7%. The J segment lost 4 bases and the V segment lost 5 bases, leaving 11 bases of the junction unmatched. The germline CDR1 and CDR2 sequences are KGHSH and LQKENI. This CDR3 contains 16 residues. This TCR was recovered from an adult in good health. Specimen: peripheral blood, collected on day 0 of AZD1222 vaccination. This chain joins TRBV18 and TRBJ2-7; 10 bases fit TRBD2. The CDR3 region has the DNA TGTGCCAGCTCAAATACTCTAGCGGGAGTCGGGTACGAGCAGTACTTC. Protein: CASSNTLAGVGYEQYF.